Below, 7 T cell receptor beta chains from the same sample are listed, as sequenced in a study of blood T cell repertoires in COVID-19. Profiled with immunoSEQ multiplex PCR; TCRdb holds only in-frame clones, not every one. Among more than 65,000 clones listed, 75% to 90% were seen once. Sequencing used peripheral blood. Receptor source: a man older than 75 with acute or convalescent COVID-19.

The chain carries TRBV11-2 and TRBJ2-3, with 10 bases that match TRBD2. Losses at the gene ends were 4 bases for V and 4 bases for J; bases not matched to a gene: 8. CDR3 length equals 16 residues. Germline V CDR1 and CDR2: SGHAT, FQNNGV. Written as DNA, the CDR3 is TGTGCCAGCAGCTACCCAGCGGGGGGGCCCCCAGATACGCAGTATTTT. It encodes CASSYPAGGPPDTQYF. Complete variable domain (other parts from reference TRBV11-2 and TRBJ2-3): EAGVAQSPRYKIIEKRQSVAFWCNPISGHATLYWYQQILGQGPKLLIQFQNNGVVDDSQLPKDRFSAERLKGVDSTLKIQPAKLEDSAVYLCASSYPAGGPPDTQYFGPGTRLTVL.

This clone was recorded once. V usage is TRBV4-3 and J usage is TRBJ2-3; TRBD1 matches at 11 bases. Unmatched junction bases numbered 12, after V lost 3 bases and J lost 4 bases. Germline values: CDR1 LGHNA, CDR2 YSLEER. CDR3 length equals 18 residues. The CDR3 loop is CASSQQVGQGEFSDTQYF. DNA of the CDR3: TGCGCCAGCAGCCAGCAGGTGGGACAGGGGGAATTTTCAGATACGCAGTATTTT.

CDR3: CASSQEASGGAVHEQFF. The DNA for the CDR3 is TGCGCCAGCAGCCAAGAGGCTAGCGGGGGGGCCGTCCATGAGCAGTTCTTC. This chain links TRBV4-3 with TRBJ2-1; TRBD2 aligns across 12 bases. J was trimmed by 8 bases and V by 0 bases; bases with no gene match: 8. This CDR3 is built from 17 residues. Germline V lookup: CDR1 LGHNA, CDR2 YSLEER.

The chain employs TRBV10-3 and TRBJ1-2; the D is unclear. Trimming took off 4 bases at V and 2 bases at J, with 14 bases between the two ends. The germline V gene encodes CDR1 ENHRY and CDR2 SYGVKD. This CDR3 region has 15 residues. CDR3 sequence reads: CAISARSGLNYGYTF. DNA of the CDR3: TGTGCCATCAGTGCACGTTCAGGATTAAACTATGGCTACACCTTC.

The chain uses TRBV3-1 (or the pseudogene TRBV3-2) and TRBJ2-7; TRBD2 agrees at 7 bases. In germline, CDR1 is LGHDT, CDR2 YNNKEL (reference sequence). V shed 0 bases and J 0 bases; nucleotides not matched to a gene: 5. The CDR3 consists of 16 residues. The CDR3: CASSQDRLAVSYEQYF. CDR3 sequence (DNA): TGTGCCAGCAGCCAAGATCGCCTAGCGGTCTCCTACGAGCAGTACTTC.

CDR3 DNA: TGTGCCAGCAGCTCGAACAGTAACAGGGGTCCCTACGAGCAGTACTTC. It translates to CASSSNSNRGPYEQYF. This chain links TRBV3-1 (or the pseudogene TRBV3-2) with TRBJ2-7; 7 nucleotides match TRBD1. Germline V lookup: CDR1 LGHDT, CDR2 YNNKEL (reference sequence). This CDR3 has 16 residues. V was pared by 5 bases and J by 2 bases, with 12 bases of the junction left unmatched.

The V call is TRBV18, the J call TRBJ1-1; no clear D gene. CDR1 is KGHSH, CDR2 LQKENI, per germline. Trimming stripped 1 base from V and 5 bases from J, with 14 bases between. CDR3 length: 15 residues. DNA for the CDR3: TGTGCCAGCTCACCACGTATAGAACAGTCGACTGAAGCTTTCTTT. Translated, it gives CASSPRIEQSTEAFF. Complete variable domain (other parts from reference TRBV18 and TRBJ1-1): NAGVMQNPRHLVRRRGQEARLRCSPMKGHSHVYWYRQLPEEGLKFMVYLQKENIIDESGMPKERFSAEFPKEGPSILRIQQVVRGDSAAYFCASSPRIEQSTEAFFGQGTRLTVV.